The clone carrying this T cell receptor (beta chain) was picked up many times. The sample is drawn from a study of T-cell reconstitution after alpha-beta-depleted transplantation in children. Using unique molecular identifiers, the investigators prepared the TCRbeta library. TCRdb analysed the PCR reads with MiXCR anew, one entry per CDR3 protein. The sample has about 230,000 distinct CDR3 sequences, 7.5% to 10% seen once. The sequencing used PBMCs from the stem cell graft donor, collected from the stem cell graft. The source of this sequence is a human donor who donated a stem cell graft to a child with SCID.

This chain's CDR3 is CASSTGGSNEKLFF. As DNA, the CDR3 is TGTGCCAGCTCGACAGGAGGATCTAATGAAAAACTGTTTTTT. The J gene is TRBJ1-4, the V gene TRBV18, with D possibly TRBD1 on 6 matching bases. CDR1 is KGHSH, CDR2 LQKENI, per germline. The ends were cut back, 6 bases at V and 3 bases at J, with 11 bases in the middle. The CDR3 totals 14 residues.